This TCR beta chain was identified during a study of Ad26.COV2.S vaccination and SARS-CoV-2 variants. The CDR3 totals 13 residues. Germline V CDR1 and CDR2: SGHRS, YFSETQ. Trimming cost V 4 bases and J 9 bases; bases outside gene matches: 6. Study-level findings and limits: Spike-specific TCR breadth in vaccine recipients exceeded that seen in placebo recipients. Placebo recipients and vaccine recipients were similar in non-spike TCR breadth.

Using immunoSEQ multiplex PCR, the repertoire was profiled, and TCRdb retains in-frame clones only, with some absent. The profile shows around 86,000 clones, about four fifths of them singletons. Worth noting for this clone: The antigen is undetermined.

The TCR comes from a human donor who had recovered from COVID-19. This chain links TRBV5-1 with TRBJ2-1; TRBD1 matches 8 bases. This specimen consisted of peripheral blood, obtained after recovery from COVID-19. CDR3 coding DNA: TGCGCCAGCAGCATCGACAGGGGCGGTGAGCAGTTCTTC. This codes for CASSIDRGGEQFF.